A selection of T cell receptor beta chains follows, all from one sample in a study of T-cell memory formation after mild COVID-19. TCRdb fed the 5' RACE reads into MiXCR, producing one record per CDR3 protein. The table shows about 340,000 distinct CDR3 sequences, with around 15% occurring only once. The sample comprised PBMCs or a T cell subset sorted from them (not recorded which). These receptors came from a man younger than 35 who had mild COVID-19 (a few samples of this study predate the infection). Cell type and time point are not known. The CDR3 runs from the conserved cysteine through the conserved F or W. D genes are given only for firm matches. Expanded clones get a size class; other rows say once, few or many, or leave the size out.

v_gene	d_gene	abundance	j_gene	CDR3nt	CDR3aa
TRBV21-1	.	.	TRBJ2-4	TGTGCCAGCAGCAAAATGACGGTCGGGGACAGCTTAGCCAAAAACATTCAGTACTTC	CASSKMTVGDSLAKNIQYF
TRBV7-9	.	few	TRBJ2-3	TGTGCCAGCAGCCCCCGGGCCCCCCTCCCCTATACGCAGTATTTT	CASSPRAPLPYTQYF
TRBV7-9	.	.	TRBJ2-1	TGTGCCAGCAGCCACAGGAGCATTTCAATCGGTGAGCAGTTCTTC	CASSHRSISIGEQFF
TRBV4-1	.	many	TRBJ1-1	TGCGCCAGCACCCGGGGGTGGTCCGGGCGGAACACTGAAGCTTTCTTT	CASTRGWSGRNTEAFF
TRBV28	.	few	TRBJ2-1	TGTGCCAGCACCAGGGGAGGGTCTGAGCAGTTCTTC	CASTRGGSEQFF
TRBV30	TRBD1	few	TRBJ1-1	TGTGCCTGGGGGACAGGGATAAAGAACACTGAAGCTTTCTTT	CAWGTGIKNTEAFF
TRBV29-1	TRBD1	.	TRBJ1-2	TGCAGCGTTGAAGGACAGGGTGATGGCTACACCTTC	CSVEGQGDGYTF
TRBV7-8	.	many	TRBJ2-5	TGTGCCGTGGGGACCCAGTACTTC	CAVGTQYF
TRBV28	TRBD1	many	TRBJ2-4	TGTGCCAGCAGTTTCTCCTCTCAGGGGGCAAGGAACATTCAGTACTTC	CASSFSSQGARNIQYF
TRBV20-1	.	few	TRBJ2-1	TGCAGTGCTAGCGCCGGGGAGCAGTTCTTC	CSASAGEQFF
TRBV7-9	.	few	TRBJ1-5	TGTGCCAGCAGCCGCCAGGAGAATAGCAATCAGCCCCAGCATTTT	CASSRQENSNQPQHF
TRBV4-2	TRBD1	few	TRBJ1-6	TGTGCCAGCAGCCACCACGCACAGGACAGGGCCAATTCACCCCTCCACTTT	CASSHHAQDRANSPLHF
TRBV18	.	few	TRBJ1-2	TGTGCCAGCGCGACAGGCCTGAGCAACTATGGCTACACCTTC	CASATGLSNYGYTF
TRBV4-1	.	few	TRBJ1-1	TGCGCCAGCAGCCAAGATCCGACCTCGGGGAACACTGAAGCTTTCTTT	CASSQDPTSGNTEAFF
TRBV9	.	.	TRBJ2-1	TGTGCCAGCAGCGTCCGCGTCCACAATGAGCAGTTCTTC	CASSVRVHNEQFF
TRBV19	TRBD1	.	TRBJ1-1	TGTGCCAGTAGAACCTTGACAGGGGGCTTTCGGCTGAACACTGAAGCTTTCTTT	CASRTLTGGFRLNTEAFF
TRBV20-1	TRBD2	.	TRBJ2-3	TGCAGTGCTAGAGATCCGGCAGGGCTAGCGGGGATGGATACGCAGTATTTT	CSARDPAGLAGMDTQYF
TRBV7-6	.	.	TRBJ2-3	TGTGCCAGCAGCTTAGGAGGTAGCCCAGATACGCAGTATTTT	CASSLGGSPDTQYF
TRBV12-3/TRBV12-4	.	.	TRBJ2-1	TGTGCTTGCGGGGGCCGCAATGAGCAGTTCTTC	CACGGRNEQFF
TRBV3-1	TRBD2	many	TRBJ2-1	TGTGCCAGCAGCATACCCGGGACTAGGGGTAATGAGCAGTTCTTC	CASSIPGTRGNEQFF
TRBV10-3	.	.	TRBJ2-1	TGTGCCATCAGCTCTCAGGGGGGGCGAGGCGATGAGCAGTTCTTC	CAISSQGGRGDEQFF
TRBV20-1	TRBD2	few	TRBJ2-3	TGCAGTGCTAGAGATAGGAGACTAGCGGGAACAGATACGCAGTATTTT	CSARDRRLAGTDTQYF
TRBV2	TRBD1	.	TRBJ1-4	TGTGCCAGCAGCAGACCCGCCCTACCGGGACAGCATAATGAAAAACTGTTTTTT	CASSRPALPGQHNEKLFF
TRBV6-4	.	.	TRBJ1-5	TGTGCCAGCAGTGGGGGGCCGTATCAGCCCCAGCATTTT	CASSGGPYQPQHF
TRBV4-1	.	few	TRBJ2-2	TGCGCCAGCAGCCCACGGGTAGAGGTGGGCGGGGAGCTGTTTTTT	CASSPRVEVGGELFF
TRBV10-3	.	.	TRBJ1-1	TGTGCCATCATGGGGACGAACACTGAAGCTTTCTTT	CAIMGTNTEAFF
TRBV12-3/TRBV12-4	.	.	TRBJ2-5	TGTGCCAGCAGCGCCGGGACCCAGTACTTC	CASSAGTQYF
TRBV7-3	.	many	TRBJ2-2	TGTGCCAGCAGCCACCCGAACACCGGGGAGCTGTTTTTT	CASSHPNTGELFF
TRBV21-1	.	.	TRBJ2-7	TGTGCCAGCAGCAAATCTGAGTCCTCCGGGGGCGAGCAGTACTTC	CASSKSESSGGEQYF
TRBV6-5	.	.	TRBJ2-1	TGTGCCAGCAGCCAACCCCTCGGGGGGACAGACAATGAGCAGTTCTTC	CASSQPLGGTDNEQFF
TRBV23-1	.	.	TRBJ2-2	TGCGCCAGCCTCGGACCCAGGGCGAACACCGGGGAGCTGTTTTTT	CASLGPRANTGELFF
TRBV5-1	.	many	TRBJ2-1	TGCGCCAGCAGCACTCCTAGGCTAGCACCCTACAATGAGCAGTTCTTC	CASSTPRLAPYNEQFF
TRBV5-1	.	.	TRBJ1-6	TGCGCCAGCAGCTTGGCGTGGGGGCAGATTTCACCCCTCCACTTT	CASSLAWGQISPLHF
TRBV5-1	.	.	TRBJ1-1	TGCGCCAGCAGCTACAAGCCGGACATCGGACAAGCTTTCTTT	CASSYKPDIGQAFF
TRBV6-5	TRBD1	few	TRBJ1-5	TGTGCCAGCAGTCCCCGGGACAGGGGGTTTCAGCCCCAGCATTTT	CASSPRDRGFQPQHF
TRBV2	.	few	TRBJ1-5	TGTGCCAGCGGAAGACAGCTTAGCAATCAGCCCCAGCATTTT	CASGRQLSNQPQHF
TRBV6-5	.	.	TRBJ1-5	TGTGCCAGCAGATCTCAGGGTGGTTCCCCGAATTTT	CASRSQGGSPNF
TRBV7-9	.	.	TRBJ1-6	TGTGCCAGCAGCGGCCTCGGGGCCTCCTATAATTCACCCCTCCACTTT	CASSGLGASYNSPLHF
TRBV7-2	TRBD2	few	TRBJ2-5	TGTGCCAGCAGCGGCGTTAGCGGGGGCCAAGAGACCCAGTACTTC	CASSGVSGGQETQYF
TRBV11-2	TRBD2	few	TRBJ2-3	TGTGCCAGCAGCTTACCGCGGGGGAGCACAGATACGCAGTATTTT	CASSLPRGSTDTQYF
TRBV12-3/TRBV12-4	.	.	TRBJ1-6	TGTGCCAGCAGTTTTGGGGGTGGGAGTTTACCCCTCCACTTT	CASSFGGGSLPLHF
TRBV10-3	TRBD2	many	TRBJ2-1	TGTGCCATCAGTGAGGGCAGCGGGGGGTCCCCCAATGAGCAGTTCTTC	CAISEGSGGSPNEQFF
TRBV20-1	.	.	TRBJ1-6	TGCAGTGCTAGAGAGATAGCACTTCTCCACTTT	CSAREIALLHF
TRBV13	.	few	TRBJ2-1	TGTGCCAGCAACTCTCGGGGTCCTTACAATGAGCAGTTCTTC	CASNSRGPYNEQFF